This T cell receptor beta chain was retrieved from a study of CD8+CD57+ T cells in acquired aplastic anemia. Study summary: Reads per healthy sample averaged roughly 9.9 million (CD4+) and approximately 12 million (CD8+).

Whole-study results and caveats: Patients and controls shared around 30 CD8+ CDR3 sequences. The CD8+ Simpson's diversity of patients and controls was not significantly different.

TCR beta VDJ and CDR3 profiling used genomic DNA as template. TCRdb fed the reads into MiXCR, producing one record per CDR3 protein. The sample has about 190,000 distinct CDR3 sequences; approximately 50% are singletons. Per the germline V gene, CDR1 is MDHEN and CDR2 is SYDVKM. The V and J ends lost 1 base and 3 bases respectively, with 10 bases between them. The CDR3 spans 15 residues. Concerning this clonotype itself: Antigen: not known.

Sequencing was performed on sorted CD4+, CD8+, or CD8+CD57+ T cells (not recorded which) from PBMCs. The rearrangement links TRBV28 to TRBJ1-3; no definite D call. This clonotype was sampled from a human donor in good health, serving as a control. CDR3 DNA: TGTGCCAGCAGTTTATATGGAGGGTATGGAAACACCATATATTTT. This gives the protein CASSLYGGYGNTIYF.